A single sample gave rise to the 17 T cell receptor beta chains below, sequenced in a study of monozygotic twins with cystic fibrosis. Produced via immunoSEQ multiplex PCR; TCRdb's table is partial and in-frame only. The data contain 9,500 to 12,000 clones, roughly 99.4% of them singletons. Sequencing was done on a sample of blood. The source of these receptors is a man aged 18 to 30 with cystic fibrosis.

The genes are TRBV11-3 and TRBJ1-6, with D possibly matching TRBD1 (5 bases). V shed 7 bases and J shed 8 bases, with 15 bases lying between them. There are 14 residues in the CDR3. Looked up from germline, CDR1 is SGHNT and CDR2 is YENEEA. The CDR3 region has the DNA TGTGCCAGCACGAACGGGGCCCGGGATTCACCCCTCCACTTT. Protein product: CASTNGARDSPLHF.

The CDR3: CASSYTLSGNTIYF. CDR3 sequence (DNA): TGTGCCAGCAGCTATACCCTCTCTGGAAACACCATATATTTT. This rearrangement joins TRBV7-9 to TRBJ1-3; D remains ambiguous. Trimming left V 4 bases short and J 0 bases short, with 7 bases between. The CDR3 totals 14 residues. Germline CDR1 and CDR2: SEHNR and FQNEAQ (reference sequence).

This chain joins TRBV27 and TRBJ2-7; D might be TRBD2 (5 bases). This CDR3 is 15 amino acids long. CDR1 is MNHEY and CDR2 is SMNVEV in the germline V gene (reference sequence). Trimming shortened V by 6 bases and J by 2 bases, and 17 bases separated the two germline ends. As DNA, the CDR3 is TGTGCCAGCAGCCGAACTCGAGGGCCCGCCTACGAGCAGTACTTC. Encoded protein: CASSRTRGPAYEQYF.

V and J are TRBV28 and TRBJ1-5; D not resolved. This CDR3 has 16 residues. Trimming shortened V by 6 bases and J by 0 bases, and 15 bases separated the two germline ends. CDR1 and CDR2 (germline): MDHEN, SYDVKM. DNA for the CDR3: TGTGCCAGCAGACGAAGTGCCCAGTATAGCAATCAGCCCCAGCATTTT. Protein product: CASRRSAQYSNQPQHF.

This rearrangement joins TRBV6-5 to TRBJ1-4, with D hard to call. CDR1 MNHEY and CDR2 SVGAGI come from the germline V gene. V lost 2 bases, J lost 2 bases, and 3 bases lay in between. CDR3 size: 13 residues. As DNA, the CDR3 is TGTGCCAGCAGTTACGTCACTAATGAAAAACTGTTTTTT. This translates into CASSYVTNEKLFF.

This chain uses TRBV5-5 with TRBJ1-4, with D uncertain. This CDR3 region has 13 residues. Between the trimmed V and J ends, which lost 1 base and 4 bases, there was a span of 5 bases. Germline values: CDR1 SGHKS, CDR2 YYEKEE (reference sequence). The CDR3 reads CASSLTGNEKLFF. The CDR3 nucleotides are TGTGCCAGCAGCTTGACTGGTAATGAAAAACTGTTTTTT.

The rearrangement joins TRBV5-4 to TRBJ2-4, with D perhaps matching TRBD2 (5 bases). Germline V gives CDR1 SGHNT, CDR2 YYREEE (reference sequence). The CDR3 sequence is 16 residues long. V lost 3 bases and J lost 6, with 19 bases in between. CDR3 protein: CASSSSTRTGGNIQYF. DNA of the CDR3: TGTGCCAGCAGCTCCTCCACTAGGACGGGCGGAAACATTCAGTACTTC.

This rearrangement joins TRBV6-1 to TRBJ1-4; maybe TRBD1 (5 bases). This CDR3 comprises 16 residues. Trimming left V 1 base short and J 3 bases short, with 12 bases between. Germline V gives CDR1 MNHNS, CDR2 SASEGT. CDR3 nucleotide sequence: TGTGCCAGCAGTGAAGACATGGGGGTATCTAATGAAAAACTGTTTTTT. It specifies CASSEDMGVSNEKLFF.

The chain joins TRBV9 to TRBJ2-1; D possibly corresponds to TRBD2 (6 bases). The germline CDR1 and CDR2 sequences are SGDLS and YYNGEE. Trimming cost V 2 bases and J 2 bases, with 14 bases left between them. CDR3 length: 16 residues. The CDR3: CASSVIGGRTYNEQFF. For the CDR3, the DNA is TGTGCCAGCAGCGTCATCGGGGGTAGGACCTACAATGAGCAGTTCTTC.

The rearrangement joins TRBV7-3 to TRBJ2-5, with D perhaps TRBD1 (6 bases). Trimming took 5 bases from V and 7 from J, leaving 14 bases between them. From germline, CDR1 is SGHTA and CDR2 FQGTGA. The CDR3 runs 13 residues. DNA of the CDR3: TGTGCCAGCAGCCCAGGTGGGGGCGGGACCCAGTACTTC. It yields the protein CASSPGGGGTQYF.

This chain links TRBV2 with TRBJ1-5, with D unresolved. This CDR3 region has 13 residues. The germline CDR1 and CDR2 sequences are SNHLY and FYNNEI. With 6 bases removed from V and 4 bases from J, the gap between germline ends came to 10 bases. CDR3 residues: CASSVDTNQPQHF. CDR3 sequence (DNA): TGTGCCAGCAGCGTTGACACAAATCAGCCCCAGCATTTT.

The chain links TRBV6-5 to TRBJ2-7; D gene uncertain. V was shortened by 0 bases and J by 0 bases, with 6 bases between the two germline ends. Germline CDR1 and CDR2: MNHEY and SVGAGI. The CDR3 covers 14 residues. The CDR3 loop reads CASSYSSSSYEQYF. CDR3 DNA sequence: TGTGCCAGCAGTTACTCGAGTAGCTCCTACGAGCAGTACTTC.

V is TRBV7-8 and J is TRBJ2-3; possibly TRBD1 for D (6 bases). CDR1 and CDR2 (germline): SGHVS, FQNEAQ. Trimming stripped 5 bases from V and 0 bases from J, with 18 bases between. This CDR3 is 17 amino acids long. The CDR3: CASSLRRGATSTDTQYF. DNA for the CDR3: TGTGCCAGCAGCCTCCGCAGGGGTGCTACTAGCACAGATACGCAGTATTTT.

The CDR3 DNA follows: TGCGCCAGCAGCCCCGGGGCAGGGTGGAACTATGGCTACACCTTC. This gives the protein CASSPGAGWNYGYTF. This chain connects TRBV4-1 to TRBJ1-2; TRBD1 is a possible D gene (5 bases). V gave up 4 bases and J gave up 2 bases, with 14 bases separating them. Germline V gene data show CDR1 as MGHRA and CDR2 as YSYEKL. The CDR3 is 15 amino acids.

The chain employs TRBV5-1 and TRBJ2-7; TRBD2 matches at 10 bases. The CDR3 loop spans 18 amino acids. Trimming cost V 4 bases and J 2 bases; bases outside gene matches: 15. Germline values: CDR1 SGHRS, CDR2 YFSETQ. CDR3 in amino acids: CASSRTLSSGRAPYEQYF. The CDR3, as DNA: TGCGCCAGCAGCCGGACCCTATCGAGCGGGAGGGCCCCCTACGAGCAGTACTTC.

This clone was observed once. The V gene is TRBV2, the J gene TRBJ2-7, with a tentative D call TRBD2 (5 bases). The CDR3 consists of 12 residues. The ends were cut back, 6 bases at V and 4 bases at J, with 10 bases in the middle. Germline V gives CDR1 SNHLY, CDR2 FYNNEI. The CDR3 region has the DNA TGTGCCAGCAGGGAGGACCTTTACGAGCAGTACTTC. Its translation is CASREDLYEQYF.

This chain connects TRBV5-1 to TRBJ1-6, with D perhaps matching TRBD1 (6 bases). The V and J ends lost 4 bases and 4 bases respectively, with 18 bases between them. This CDR3 comprises 17 residues. Germline V gene data show CDR1 as SGHRS and CDR2 as YFSETQ. CDR3 DNA: TGCGCCAGCAGCCCTATAAACAGGGATCGATATAATTCACCCCTCCACTTT. Its protein product is CASSPINRDRYNSPLHF. Variable domain in full (rest from reference TRBV5-1 and TRBJ1-6): KAGVTQTPRYLIKTRGQQVTLSCSPISGHRSVSWYQQTPGQGLQFLFEYFSETQRNKGNFPGRFSGRQFSNSRSEMNVSTLELGDSALYLCASSPINRDRYNSPLHFGNGTRLTVT.